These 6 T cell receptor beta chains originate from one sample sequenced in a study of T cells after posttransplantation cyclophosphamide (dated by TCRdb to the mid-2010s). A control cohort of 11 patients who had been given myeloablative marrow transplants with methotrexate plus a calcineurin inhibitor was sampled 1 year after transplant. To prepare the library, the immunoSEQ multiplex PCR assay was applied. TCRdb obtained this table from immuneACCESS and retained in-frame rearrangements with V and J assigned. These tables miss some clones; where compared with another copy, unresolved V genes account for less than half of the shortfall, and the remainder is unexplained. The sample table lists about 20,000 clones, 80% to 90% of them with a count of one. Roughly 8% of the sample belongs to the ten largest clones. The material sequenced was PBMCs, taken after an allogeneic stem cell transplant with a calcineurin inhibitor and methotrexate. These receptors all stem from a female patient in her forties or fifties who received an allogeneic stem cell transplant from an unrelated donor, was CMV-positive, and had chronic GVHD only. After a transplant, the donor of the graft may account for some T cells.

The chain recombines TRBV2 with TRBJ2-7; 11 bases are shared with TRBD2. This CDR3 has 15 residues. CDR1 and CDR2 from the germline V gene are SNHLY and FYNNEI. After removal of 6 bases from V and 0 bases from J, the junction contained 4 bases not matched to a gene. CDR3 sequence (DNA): TGTGCCAGCAGAGTACTAGCGGGAGACTCCTACGAGCAGTACTTC. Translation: CASRVLAGDSYEQYF.

CDR3 in DNA: TGTGCCAGTACCCTCAGGACTAGCGCCAACAATGAGCAGTTCTTC. It specifies CASTLRTSANNEQFF. V gene TRBV19 combines with J gene TRBJ2-1, with TRBD2 identical over 9 bases. Unmatched junction bases numbered 9, after V lost 7 bases and J lost 5 bases. The CDR3 contains 15 residues. The germline V gene has CDR1 LNHDA and CDR2 SQIVND (reference sequence).

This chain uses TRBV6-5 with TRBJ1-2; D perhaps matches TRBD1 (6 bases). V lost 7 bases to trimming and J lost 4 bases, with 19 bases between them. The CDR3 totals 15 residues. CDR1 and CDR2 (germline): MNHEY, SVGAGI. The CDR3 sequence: CASTNQPGASYGYTF. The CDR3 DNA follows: TGTGCCAGCACCAATCAACCAGGGGCGAGCTATGGCTACACCTTC.

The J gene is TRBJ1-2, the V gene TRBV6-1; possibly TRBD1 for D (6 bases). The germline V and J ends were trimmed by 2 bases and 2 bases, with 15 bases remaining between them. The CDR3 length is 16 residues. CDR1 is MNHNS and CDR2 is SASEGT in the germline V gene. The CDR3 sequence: CASSERGGRENYGYTF. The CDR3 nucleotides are TGTGCCAGCAGTGAAAGGGGGGGGAGGGAAAACTATGGCTACACCTTC.

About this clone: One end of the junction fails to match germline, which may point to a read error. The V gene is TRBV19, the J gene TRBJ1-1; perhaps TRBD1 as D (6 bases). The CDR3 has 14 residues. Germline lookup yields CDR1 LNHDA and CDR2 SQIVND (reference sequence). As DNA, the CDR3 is TGTGCCAGTAGTATCGGACAGATTAGCACTGAAGCTTCCTTT. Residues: CASSIGQISTEASF.

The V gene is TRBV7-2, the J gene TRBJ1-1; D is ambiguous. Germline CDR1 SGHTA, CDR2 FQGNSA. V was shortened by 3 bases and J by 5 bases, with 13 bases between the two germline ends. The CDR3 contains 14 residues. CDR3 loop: CASSLGRRATEAFF. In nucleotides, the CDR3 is TGTGCCAGCAGCTTGGGCCGGAGGGCAACTGAAGCTTTCTTT.